Listed here are 3 T cell receptor beta chains from one sample, sequenced in a study of cytomegalovirus exposure and HLA in healthy donors. A multiplex PCR was run with 60 Vbeta primers and 13 Jbeta primers. Profiled with immunoSEQ multiplex PCR; TCRdb holds only in-frame clones, not every one. The table has roughly 150,000 clones, approximately 78% seen once; the top ten hold about 2.4%. Material for sequencing was PBMCs. These receptors were obtained from a male donor in good health and CMV-seronegative.

This clone was recorded once. The V gene is TRBV19, the J gene TRBJ2-7; 10 bases match TRBD2. The germline gives CDR1 LNHDA, CDR2 SQIVND (reference sequence). CDR3 length: 15 residues. V was pared by 8 bases and J by 4 bases, with 11 bases of the junction left unmatched. The CDR3 loop reads CASSTTPSGSYEQYF. The CDR3 nucleotides are TGTGCCAGTTCCACAACCCCTAGCGGGAGTTACGAGCAGTACTTC.

The chain links TRBV19 to TRBJ1-2, with D possibly TRBD1 on 5 matching bases. Between the trimmed V and J ends, which lost 6 bases and 7 bases, there was a span of 12 bases. CDR1 is LNHDA, CDR2 SQIVND, per germline (reference sequence). This CDR3 comprises 12 residues. The CDR3 here is CASREPGSGYTF. CDR3 DNA sequence: TGTGCCAGTAGAGAACCAGGGTCTGGCTACACCTTC.

The V and J genes are TRBV10-3 and TRBJ1-2, with TRBD1 matching 7 bases. Germline CDR1 ENHRY, CDR2 SYGVKD. This CDR3 has 15 residues. After removal of 2 bases from V and 2 bases from J, the junction contained 5 bases not matched to a gene. This chain's CDR3 is CAISEMGQSNYGYTF. CDR3 nucleotides: TGTGCCATCAGTGAGATGGGACAGTCGAACTATGGCTACACCTTC.